The T cell receptor (beta chain) described here comes from a study of OX40 agonist ivuxolimab in advanced cancers. Overall study: Patients treated during dose escalation were battling hepatocellular carcinoma, melanoma, renal cell or head and neck cancer. Of the participants, more than 35% had some prior anti-PD-1, anti-PD-L1 or anti-CTLA-4 therapy, which was allowed. General study points: CD4+ and CD8+ blood T cells expanded clonally by week 6 at 0.1 to 3.0 mg/kg. Averaging showed that CD8+ T cells had more expanded clones than CD4+ did.

This CDR3 has 15 amino acids. Trimming pared 1 base from V and 6 bases from J, leaving 10 bases between. Germline CDR1 reads SGHTA; CDR2 reads FQGNSA. As concerns this clone: As yet, its antigen is unknown.

Profiled with immunoSEQ multiplex PCR; TCRdb holds only in-frame clones, not every one. The repertoire holds about 60,000 clones, with approximately 90% as singletons. The gene calls are TRBV7-2 and TRBJ1-6; D is ambiguous. This receptor was taken from an adult with an advanced solid tumor such as melanoma, head and neck, liver or kidney cancer. The source material was CD4+ or CD8+ T cells sorted from blood, sampled in a trial of the OX40 agonist ivuxolimab. The CDR3 DNA reads TGTGCCAGCAGCTTAGAAGGACGAATTAATTCACCCCTCCACTTT. This sequence encodes CASSLEGRINSPLHF.